These 12 T cell receptor beta chains came from one sample sequenced in a study of T-cell reconstitution after alpha-beta-depleted transplantation in children. A library of TCRbeta sequences, prepared with unique molecular identifiers, was generated. Using its own MiXCR run on the PCR reads, TCRdb lists one record per CDR3 protein. The table includes fewer than 750,000 distinct CDR3 sequences, over 25% detected once. The input for sequencing was PBMCs, taken before TCRalphabeta/CD19-depleted stem cell transplant. These receptors all stem from a boy under three years old with Wiskott-Aldrich syndrome, due to receive a stem cell transplant.

For this clonotype: One end of the junction does not line up with germline, which may come from a read error. DNA of the CDR3: TGTGCCACCAGCAGAGTTCTACCGGCGAACACCGGGGAGCTGTTTTTC. Translation: CATSRVLPANTGELFF. The chain recombines TRBV15 with TRBJ2-2; D may be TRBD2 (5 bases). The V gene's germline CDR1 is LNHNV and CDR2 YYDKDF (reference sequence). The CDR3 extends over 16 amino acids.

The chain joins TRBV5-1 to TRBJ2-5; D unclear. The CDR3 sequence is 14 residues long. Trimming stripped 0 bases from V and 9 bases from J, with 15 bases between. CDR1 and CDR2 from the germline V gene are SGHRS and YFSETQ. CDR3 DNA sequence: TGCGCCAGCAGCTTGGTTGGGAACCGGATGGCCCAGTACTTC. Its translation is CASSLVGNRMAQYF.

This sequence joins TRBV5-1 and TRBJ2-2; D may be TRBD1 (5 bases). This CDR3 comprises 17 residues. V was pared by 6 bases and J by 4 bases, with 22 bases between. CDR1 is SGHRS, CDR2 YFSETQ, per germline. CDR3: CASNHRIALSATGELFF. The CDR3 coding sequence is TGCGCCAGCAACCACAGGATTGCCCTGAGTGCCACCGGGGAGCTGTTTTTT.

This clonotype was counted between two and nine times. The V call is TRBV4-2, the J call TRBJ2-1; D perhaps matches TRBD2 (5 bases). The CDR3 covers 13 residues. The germline V gene encodes CDR1 LGHNA and CDR2 YNFKEQ. The germline V and J ends were trimmed by 1 base and 8 bases, with 9 bases remaining between them. This CDR3 reads CASSQVTRDEQFF. Written as DNA, the CDR3 is TGTGCCAGCAGCCAAGTTACGAGGGATGAGCAGTTCTTC.

The sample holds a few counts of this clonotype. This chain links TRBV4-1 with TRBJ1-4, with D possibly TRBD1 on 5 matching bases. The CDR3 is 15 amino acids. V was clipped by 1 base and J by 7 bases, with 13 bases between them. Germline V gene data show CDR1 as MGHRA and CDR2 as YSYEKL. The CDR3 loop reads CASSQVWGFGEKLFF. Here the CDR3 DNA reads TGCGCCAGCAGCCAAGTTTGGGGGTTTGGTGAAAAACTGTTTTTT.

The chain couples TRBV20-1 to TRBJ1-3; D gene ambiguous. The CDR3 consists of 12 residues. Germline-derived CDR1 and CDR2 are DFQATT and SNEGSKA (reference sequence). Trimming left V 3 bases short and J 3 bases short, with 6 bases between. DNA for the CDR3: TGCAGTGCTAGGGCTAGTGGAAACACCATATATTTT. It codes for CSARASGNTIYF.

Only a few counts were recorded for this clonotype. This rearrangement joins TRBV5-1 to TRBJ2-1; the match to TRBD2 covers 9 bases. With V trimmed by 4 bases and J by 5 bases, 10 bases remained unmatched. Germline lookup yields CDR1 SGHRS and CDR2 YFSETQ. This CDR3 is built from 16 residues. The CDR3 protein is CASSPFGLAGNNEQFF. DNA for the CDR3: TGCGCCAGCAGCCCCTTTGGGCTAGCGGGAAACAATGAGCAGTTCTTC.

The CDR3 loop reads CAVGSGANVLTF. The CDR3 DNA reads as TGTGCCGTCGGTTCTGGGGCCAACGTCCTGACTTTC. The chain couples TRBV10-3 to TRBJ2-6; no firm D call. V lost 11 bases and J lost 1, with 6 bases in between. The CDR3 is 12 residues long. CDR1 is ENHRY and CDR2 is SYGVKD in the germline V gene.

This clonotype was seen a handful of times. The chain couples TRBV5-1 to TRBJ2-3; 10 nucleotides line up with TRBD2. In germline, CDR1 is SGHRS, CDR2 YFSETQ. Trimming took 0 bases from V and 0 from J; bases not matched to a gene: 7. The CDR3 contains 18 residues. The chain's CDR3 is CASSLVRGLASSTDTQYF. As DNA, the CDR3 is TGCGCCAGCAGCTTGGTCCGGGGACTAGCGTCTAGCACAGATACGCAGTATTTT.

The sample holds a few counts of this clonotype. This chain connects TRBV29-1 to TRBJ2-2; 7 nucleotides match TRBD1. The CDR3 totals 15 residues. Germline lookup yields CDR1 SQVTM and CDR2 ANQGSEA. Trimming took 7 bases from V and 1 from J; bases not matched to a gene: 9. CDR3 loop: CSARGGRRNTGELFF. CDR3 sequence (DNA): TGCAGCGCCCGAGGGGGCAGGAGGAACACCGGGGAGCTGTTTTTT.

The J gene is TRBJ2-1, the V gene TRBV5-1; unclear D gene. The germline V and J ends were trimmed by 1 base and 6 bases, with 8 bases remaining between them. Germline assignment: CDR1 SGHRS and CDR2 YFSETQ. The CDR3 sequence is 13 residues long. Here the CDR3 DNA reads TGCGCCAGCAGCTTGATAGCCGGCAATGAGCAGTTCTTC. Translating it yields CASSLIAGNEQFF.

This clonotype turned up a few times. This chain uses TRBV5-1 with TRBJ1-2, with TRBD1 matching over 7 bases. The germline V gene has CDR1 SGHRS and CDR2 YFSETQ. V lost 4 bases to trimming and J lost 2 bases; unmatched junction nucleotides: 8. The CDR3 extends over 15 amino acids. CDR3 sequence (DNA): TGCGCCAGCAGCACCCGGACAGGAAACAACTATGGCTACACCTTC. Translating it yields CASSTRTGNNYGYTF.